This T cell receptor (beta chain) originates from a study of blood T cell repertoires in COVID-19. Study-wide background: Researchers got acute and convalescent COVID-19 samples from the United States, Italy and Spain. The analysed material was cDNA or gDNA that came from T cells, B-cell-depleted T cells, or PBMCs.

The CDR3 has 13 amino acids. The V segment lost 5 bases and the J segment 4 bases; nucleotides outside the gene matches: 4. Looked up from germline, CDR1 is MNHEY and CDR2 is SVGAGI. In the original analysis: By means of reference gene primer amplification, nucleated cell counts were estimated. Libraries were prepared by immunoSEQ multiplex PCR; TCRdb keeps only in-frame clonotypes and omits some of them. That table is the source of V, J and clone size, and D and trimming were worked out from the DNA. The sample includes approximately 60,000 clones, 65% to 85% of them seen just once. This TCR was sampled from a man between 65 and 80 years old with active COVID-19. This sequence joins TRBV6-5 and TRBJ1-2; 7 nucleotides align to TRBD1. Sequencing was done on a sample of peripheral blood. CDR3 bases: TGTGCCAGCAGTCCCCAGGGGGGCTATGGCTACACCTTC. It is translated as CASSPQGGYGYTF.